This T cell receptor (beta chain) stems from a study of T cell changes during pregnancy in multiple sclerosis. Sequencing was performed with immunoSEQ multiplex PCR; in TCRdb, only in-frame clones are kept and a portion is missing. The table lists about 60,000 clones, roughly 93% of them singletons. The receptor was derived from a female donor with multiple sclerosis, enrolled in a pregnancy study. The specimen was CD8+ T cells from peripheral blood mononuclear cells, collected in the second trimester of pregnancy.

In nucleotides, the CDR3 is TGTGCCAGCAGCGAGAGCGGGAGCTCCTACGAGCAGTACTTC. Translation: CASSESGSSYEQYF. The genes are TRBV9 and TRBJ2-7, with TRBD2 matching 8 bases. Trimming removed 3 bases from V and 0 bases from J; junction bases left unmatched: 2. This CDR3 is built from 14 residues. Germline CDR1 and CDR2: SGDLS and YYNGEE. Full variable domain (outside the CDR3, taken from reference TRBV9 and TRBJ2-7): DSGVTQTPKHLITATGQRVTLRCSPRSGDLSVYWYQQSLDQGLQFLIQYYNGEERAKGNILERFSAQQFPDLHSELNLSSLELGDSALYFCASSESGSSYEQYFGPGTRLTVT.